This T cell receptor beta chain is drawn from a study of cytomegalovirus exposure and HLA in healthy donors (dated by TCRdb to between 2016 and 2019). With respect to the entire study: In an earlier analysis of fewer than 750 of the donors, about 260 Gb of sequence data and about 110 million unique TCR beta sequences from 150 million to 200 million T cells were reported. All discovery cohort repertoires had been generated on a single sequencing platform. Using immunosequencing, the study profiled T cell repertoires from about 650 subjects and related those repertoires to cytomegalovirus serostatus. The later analysis used no new phenotypic data to find candidate immune exposures, relying instead on TCR beta sequences and their occurrence across donors. The study aimed to test whether signatures of past pathogen exposure could be identified by cataloging public T cell receptors. Donor age, sex, ethnicity and CMV serostatus were compiled together with the repertoire data. Typing coverage varied by locus: about 620-640 donors for A, B, C, DRB1 and DQB1; roughly 520 for DQA1; around 610 for DPA1; roughly 450 for DPB1. Among about 370 genotyped donors of the cohort, an average of around 250,000 unique TCR beta nucleotide sequences was sequenced per donor, of which roughly 18% were non-productive. Several DR-DQ haplotypes were handled as single units for association and clustering, since linkage in the cohort was strong. In a later genetic analysis, genome-wide SNP genotypes for about three fifths of the roughly 670 donors were used, and that subset was treated as a discovery cohort. To study patterns of TCR occurrence, a later analysis re-analyzed previously published TCR beta repertoires from around 670 donors and added high-resolution HLA genotyping. Class I and class II HLA loci were covered by the typing at four-digit resolution. Of the approximately 400 genotyped donors, roughly 80% were placed in the genetic ancestry cluster associated with self-reported Caucasian donors. To predict cytomegalovirus infection status, the study brought together high-throughput TCR immunosequencing, statistical association of individual TCRs with disease status, and machine learning. Besides the first cohort of roughly 660 subjects, a separate validation cohort made up of over a hundred different subjects was used. An early release covering 550 to 700 HLA-typed donors comprised about 300 gigabases of sequencing data and roughly 86 million unique TCR sequences. An earlier analysis of some 600 of the donors applied high-throughput TCR beta sequencing to assess whether each TCR beta V gene segment acted as functional or pseudogenic. General findings and caveats noted by the study authors: Most TCR sequences were seen in very few donors, while some public TCRs were found in many individuals. According to a later analysis, TCR association rates differed among HLA loci, with DRB1 alleles showing the most associated TCRs and HLA-C alleles showing the fewest. A further reported finding was that TCR beta sequences accurately predicted the HLA-A and HLA-B alleles for most subjects in the first cohort. The classifier was reported to diagnose cytomegalovirus status with high specificity and sensitivity in both the original and validation cohorts. A later analysis found that HLA-associated TCR beta chains were more clonally expanded and had lower generation probabilities than equally common non-associated chains. A later analysis associated approximately 17,000 TCR beta sequences with specific HLA alleles at a false discovery rate of 0.05. An earlier analysis of 587 of the donors showed that most TCR beta V segments appeared in productive rearrangements either about 87% or about 30% of the time, which broadly matched IMGT annotations. According to a later analysis, parvovirus B19, influenza, CMV and Epstein-Barr virus appeared linked to several top co-occurrence clusters. Because HLA typing was unavailable for some donors at each locus, only the typed subset was used in association tests. A cluster of highly shared sequence variants was judged likely to be a technical artifact of the sequencing pipeline. A few of the identified cytomegalovirus-associated TCR beta chains were confirmed in vitro to be specific for cytomegalovirus antigens. A later genetic analysis associated a missense DCLRE1C variant with V-gene and J-gene trimming of TCR beta chains, and an independent cohort replicated the association. Because counts were too low, roughly 17 rarely observed V segments, including chromosome 9 orphons, were left out of the earlier analysis of 587 of the donors. The presence/absence analyses assumed that sequencing depth was roughly uniform across donors, and that assumption may not be true. When HLA alleles, especially DR and DQ, strongly co-occurred, attributing TCR associations to individual alleles was difficult. Linkage disequilibrium might explain the correlated functional status among segregating V segments, but an unknown experimental factor could not be excluded. The study listed 164 TCR beta chains as associated with cytomegalovirus. Because the 87-base-pair reads could not distinguish some IMGT-functional V segments, including TRBV6-2 and TRBV6-3, those segments were excluded. According to the authors, the approach could potentially be generalized to other disease states and immunological phenotypes. In a later analysis, most CMV-associated TCR beta chains were found to appear HLA-restricted, with HLA associations seemingly driven largely by CMV exposure. The only immune exposure information available for the cohort was CMV serostatus. The cohort was sequenced for TCR beta chains only, and without alpha or paired-chain data the features that could be detected were limited. In a later genetic analysis, fewer N-insertions in productive TCRs were reported among donors in an Asian-associated ancestry cluster than the roughly 700-donor mean.

The cohort consisted of approximately 670 healthy bone marrow donors. At the time of sampling, every cohort member was nominally healthy, though immune exposures that went unrecorded were likely present. The donor was CMV seropositive and belonged to the group of 250 to 350 seropositive cohort members. Each donor provided a peripheral blood sample, and peripheral blood mononuclear cells were used for TCR beta sequencing. Genomic DNA extraction from the blood cell samples was performed with the Qiagen DNeasy Blood Extraction Kit. Receptor libraries were prepared by the immunoSEQ multiplex PCR assay. For the multiplex PCR, a mixture combining 60 forward primers for TCR Vbeta segments and 13 reverse primers for TCR Jbeta segments was used. Amplification of the CDR3 region of rearranged TCR beta genes was performed with a multiplex PCR assay on genomic DNA. On the Illumina HiSeq System, the amplified TCR beta libraries were sequenced as 87-base-pair reads. As for the original processing: A later analysis counted about 80 million unique TCR beta chains across the 670 or so repertoires, and roughly 9.9 million of these chains were shared by at least two donors. To remove PCR and sequencing errors, raw reads were error-corrected and collapsed into unique sequences using a nearest-neighbor algorithm that merged closely related sequences. CDR3 sequences were aligned to IMGT reference sequences to assign V, D and J gene segments. Each retained sequence needed at least a six-nucleotide match to both a V gene segment and a J gene segment. Rearrangements were classified as productive when the CDR3 lacked stop codons and remained in frame with V and J, and all other rearrangements were classified as non-productive. Following IMGT convention, CDR3 was defined as the stretch from the second conserved V-encoded cysteine to the conserved J-encoded phenylalanine. In an earlier analysis of 500 to 650 of the donors, sequences lacking an unambiguous match to a single V gene segment were excluded. In an earlier analysis of more than 500 of the donors, a V segment was called functional when productive rearrangements were above 56.7%, and segregating when the standard deviation between donors exceeded 5%. A statistical classification framework was built to diagnose cytomegalovirus status from the catalog of TCR beta chain sequences. A later analysis assigned V and J genes by comparing TCR nucleotide sequences with IMGT/GENE-DB human TR gene sequences. A later analysis assigned CDR3 sequences and most-parsimonious VDJ recombination scenarios with the TCRdist pipeline. In a later analysis, each TCR beta chain was defined by its CDR3 amino acid sequence together with its V-gene family, and reads without a unique V-gene family were excluded. In a later analysis, fewer than 600 highly shared, low-generation-probability nucleotide sequences were removed to address suspected cross-contamination and a sequencing artifact. In a later analysis, a clonal expansion index for each public chain was calculated from normalized within-repertoire ranks of inferred template counts. In a later analysis, generation probabilities were computed using a VDJ recombination model fitted to out-of-frame rearrangements, and the results were checked against IGoR. A later analysis scored TCR-TCR, TCR-HLA and TCR-CMV co-occurrence with hypergeometric tests, applying a repertoire-size bias correction to TCR pairs. False discovery rates were estimated in a later analysis by permuting HLA or CMV assignments 20 times. A later analysis grouped co-occurring TCRs with DBSCAN, adding TCRdist sequence similarity when clustering within HLA-allele-positive subsets. Repertoires with fewer than 30,000 or more than 120,000 public chains were left out of co-occurrence clustering, as were several repertoires with anomalous nucleotide sharing. The table was pulled from immuneACCESS by TCRdb, which kept in-frame rearrangements only. Such tables lose some clones; where checked, under half of the loss comes from unresolved V genes, and the rest has no known cause. V and J calls and clone size follow that table, whereas D and trimming were derived from the DNA. The sample records about 160,000 clones, 68% of which are singletons. The leading ten clones occupy approximately 2.8% of the sample.

V and J are truncated by 3 bases and 16 bases respectively, leaving an intervening sequence of 16 bases. The germline V gene (reference sequence) gives CDR1 as DFQATT and CDR2 as SNEGSKA. The CDR3 numbers 11 residues from cysteine through phenylalanine. The retained sequence is limited to the CDR3, 33 bases, with the frame set at the first base. This clone was detected only a few times. What antigen it recognizes has not been identified. Base qualities are missing; no much larger clone stands one base away. The receptor chain draws on TRBV20-1 and TRBJ2-1; a tentative D call is TRBD2 (6 bases match). The sequence was obtained from a woman between 35 and 50 years old in good health and CMV-seropositive. The sequenced material came from PBMCs. The DNA reads TGCAGTGCTAGTGGGGGGAGCCTTGGTTTCTTC. Its protein product is CSASGGSLGFF.